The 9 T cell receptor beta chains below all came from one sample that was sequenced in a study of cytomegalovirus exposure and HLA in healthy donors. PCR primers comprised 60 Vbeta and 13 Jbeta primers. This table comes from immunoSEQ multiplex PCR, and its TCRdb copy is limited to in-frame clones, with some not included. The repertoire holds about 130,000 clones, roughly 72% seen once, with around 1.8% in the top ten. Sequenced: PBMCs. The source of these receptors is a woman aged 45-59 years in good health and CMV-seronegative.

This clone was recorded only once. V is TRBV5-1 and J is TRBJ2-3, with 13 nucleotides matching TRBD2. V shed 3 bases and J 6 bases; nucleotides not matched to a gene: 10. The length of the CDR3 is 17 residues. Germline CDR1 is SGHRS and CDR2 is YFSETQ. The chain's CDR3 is CASSSGRTSGSSDTQYF. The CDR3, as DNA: TGCGCCAGCAGCTCCGGCAGGACTAGCGGGAGTTCTGATACGCAGTATTTT.

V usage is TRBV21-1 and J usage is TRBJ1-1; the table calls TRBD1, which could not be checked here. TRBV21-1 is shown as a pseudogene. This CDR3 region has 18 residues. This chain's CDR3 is CASTLEEIKRGRNTEAFF. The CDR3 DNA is TGTGCCAGCACCCTTGAAGAAATTAAAAGGGGCAGGAACACTGAAGCTTTCTTT.

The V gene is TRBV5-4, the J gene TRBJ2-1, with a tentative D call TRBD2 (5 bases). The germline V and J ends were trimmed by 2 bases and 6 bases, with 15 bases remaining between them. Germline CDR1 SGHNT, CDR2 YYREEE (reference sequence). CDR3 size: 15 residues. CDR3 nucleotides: TGTGCCAGCAGCTTCGGTCTAGCCCCGAGCAATGAGCAGTTCTTC. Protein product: CASSFGLAPSNEQFF. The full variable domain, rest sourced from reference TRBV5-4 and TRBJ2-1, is ETGVTQSPTHLIKTRGQQVTLRCSSQSGHNTVSWYQQALGQGPQFIFQYYREEENGRGNFPPRFSGLQFPNYSSELNVNALELDDSALYLCASSFGLAPSNEQFFGPGTRLTVL.

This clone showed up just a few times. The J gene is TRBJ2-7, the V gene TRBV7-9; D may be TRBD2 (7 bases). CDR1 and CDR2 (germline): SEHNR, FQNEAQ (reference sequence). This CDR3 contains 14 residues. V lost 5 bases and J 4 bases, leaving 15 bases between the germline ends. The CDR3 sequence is CASSRPGGAYEQYF. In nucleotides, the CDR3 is TGTGCCAGCAGCCGACCGGGGGGCGCGTACGAGCAGTACTTC.

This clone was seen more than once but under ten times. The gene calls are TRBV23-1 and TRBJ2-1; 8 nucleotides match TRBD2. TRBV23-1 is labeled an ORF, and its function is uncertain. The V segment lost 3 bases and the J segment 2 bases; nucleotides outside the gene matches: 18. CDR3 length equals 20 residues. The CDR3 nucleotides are TGCGCCAGCAGTCACCCAAGGCCGGGGGCGGGAGGTAGGGCCTACAATGAGCAGTTCTTC. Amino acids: CASSHPRPGAGGRAYNEQFF.

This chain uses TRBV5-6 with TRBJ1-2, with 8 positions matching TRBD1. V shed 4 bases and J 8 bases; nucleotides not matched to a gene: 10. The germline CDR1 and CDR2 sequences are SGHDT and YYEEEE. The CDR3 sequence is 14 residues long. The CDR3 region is CASSKWTGTIGYTF. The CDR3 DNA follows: TGTGCCAGCAGCAAATGGACAGGGACGATAGGCTACACCTTC.

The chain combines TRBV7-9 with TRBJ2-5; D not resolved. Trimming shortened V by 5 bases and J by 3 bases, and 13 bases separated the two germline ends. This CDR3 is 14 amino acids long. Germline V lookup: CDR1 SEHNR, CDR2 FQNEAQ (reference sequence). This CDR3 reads CASSPPLVEETQYF. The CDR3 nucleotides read TGTGCCAGCAGCCCCCCTCTAGTGGAAGAGACCCAGTACTTC.

The CDR3 loop is CASSLRDRVCGYTF. For the CDR3, the DNA is TGTGCCAGCAGCCTCCGGGACAGGGTGTGTGGCTACACCTTC. The chain recombines TRBV5-4 with TRBJ1-2; TRBD1 aligns across 9 bases. Trimming took 4 bases from V and 7 from J; bases not matched to a gene: 8. From germline, CDR1 is SGHNT and CDR2 YYREEE (reference sequence). CDR3 length equals 14 residues. The full variable domain, completed using reference TRBV5-4 and TRBJ1-2, is ETGVTQSPTHLIKTRGQQVTLRCSSQSGHNTVSWYQQALGQGPQFIFQYYREEENGRGNFPPRFSGLQFPNYSSELNVNALELDDSALYLCASSLRDRVCGYTFGSGTRLTVV.

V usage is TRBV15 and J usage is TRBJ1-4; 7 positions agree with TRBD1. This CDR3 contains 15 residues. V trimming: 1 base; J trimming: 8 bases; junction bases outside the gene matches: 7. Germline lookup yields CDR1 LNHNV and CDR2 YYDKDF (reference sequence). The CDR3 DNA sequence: TGTGCCACCAGCAGAGCCGACAGGGTTGGCGAAAAACTGTTTTTT. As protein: CATSRADRVGEKLFF.